This T cell receptor beta chain was recorded in a study of T cell responses to AZD1222 COVID-19 vaccine. As to this clone: The antigen is undetermined.

This CDR3 is built from 13 residues. CDR1 is SGHRS and CDR2 is YFSETQ in the germline V gene. V lost 2 bases to trimming and J lost 3 bases, with 9 bases between them. The method was immunoSEQ multiplex PCR; TCRdb's version includes in-frame clones alone and lacks a portion of them. This table holds about 66,000 clones, about 90% found once. Findings of the study overall: Receipt of two AZD1222 doses was followed by a rise in Spike-specific TCR breadth and depth. White British people made up most donors, females outnumbered males, and clonal diversity was possibly underestimated. AZD1222 recipients seropositive at baseline numbered only 5 or 6. Repertoire sampling occurred only after the peak T cell response.

This chain uses TRBV5-1 with TRBJ2-7; perhaps TRBD2 as D (5 bases). The source material was peripheral blood, sampled on day 0 of AZD1222 vaccination. The source is an adult in good health. The CDR3 region is CASSLTGIYEQYF. Here the CDR3 DNA reads TGCGCCAGCAGCTTAACCGGGATCTACGAGCAGTACTTC.